The sequence of this T cell receptor beta chain was determined in a study of T cell repertoires in cytomegalovirus infection. On the study more broadly: Well-studied HLA-B-restricted epitopes and recently identified HLA-C-restricted epitopes of CMV were both used in the study. Study observations and caveats: HLA-C-restricted CMV clonotypes gave the most frequent clonotype in two of eight donors. Public TCR beta family frequency separated CMV-and-HLA carriers, including in an independent cohort.

Germline CDR1 reads SEHNR; CDR2 reads FQNEAQ (reference sequence). This CDR3 spans 16 amino acids. Unmatched junction bases numbered 11, after V lost 5 bases and J lost 4 bases. TCRdb recomputed calls from the reads with MiXCR, one row per CDR3 protein. Of 70,000 or so distinct CDR3 sequences in the sample, about 26% were seen once. With regard to this clonotype: The antigen is undetermined.

The sample was CD8+ T cells from cultured PBMCs, taken from culture after CMV antigen stimulation. The chain is built from TRBV7-9 and TRBJ2-1; 7 nucleotides line up with TRBD2. The sequence was obtained from a human donor in good health (CMV status not recorded). Some clones in this sample may be carry-over from other donors' samples. CDR3 in amino acids: CASSPVFLADYNEQFF. The CDR3 bases are TGTGCCAGCAGCCCCGTGTTCCTAGCGGATTACAATGAGCAGTTCTTC.